This T cell receptor beta chain was recovered during a study of T cell responses to AZD1222 COVID-19 vaccine. The CDR3 runs to 14 residues. Trimming took 2 bases from V and 8 from J; bases not matched to a gene: 6. Germline assignment: CDR1 SGHNT and CDR2 YYREEE (reference sequence). As concerns this clone: The antigen is undetermined.

General study points: There were vaccine-associated CD4 TCRs across spike, dominant at 160-218 and 743-854.

Clones were read by immunoSEQ multiplex PCR, and TCRdb kept only the in-frame ones, dropping some. The profile covers some 100,000 clones, with 90% to 95% appearing a single time and 4.5% taken by the ten largest. The chain recombines TRBV5-4 with TRBJ2-3, with 9 bases lining up with TRBD2. This sequence originates from an adult in good health. Sequences were derived from peripheral blood, sampled on day 0 of AZD1222 vaccination. The chain's CDR3 is CASSFAGGISTQYF. Here the CDR3 DNA reads TGTGCCAGCAGCTTTGCGGGGGGGATCAGTACGCAGTATTTT.